This record concerns one TCR beta chain sequence. Antigen: not known. The data derive from a study of persistence of HIV-infected CD4 T cells. Cells were stimulated with overlapping HIV-1 Gag 15-mer peptides. CD4+ T cells upregulating both CD40 ligand and CD69 were sorted as responding cells. Donors were HIV-1-infected adults who began suppressive ART during chronic infection. The libraries were made with immunoSEQ version 4 in survey mode. Profiling relied on immunoSEQ multiplex PCR, and the TCRdb table lists in-frame clones only, not all of them. Here the sample spans 20,000 to 25,000 clones, around 72% being singletons. Germline CDR1 and CDR2: MNHEY and SMNVEV (reference sequence). The CDR3 loop spans 13 amino acids. Trimming cost V 6 bases and J 3 bases, with 12 bases left between them. Overall study results and limits: Proviral oligoclonality tracked with TCR oligoclonality within the same sorted cells. Degenerate expanded CDR3beta sequences were enriched among CMV- and Gag-responding cells.

The gene calls are TRBV27 and TRBJ2-7; D remains ambiguous. The sequenced sample was CD4+ T cells sorted from PBMCs after approximately 19-hour stimulation, obtained from a patient who received antiretroviral therapy. The source is an adult man with HIV who was CMV-seropositive. The CDR3 is CASRPLGVYEQYF. DNA for the CDR3: TGTGCCAGCAGGCCCCTTGGAGTCTACGAGCAGTACTTC.